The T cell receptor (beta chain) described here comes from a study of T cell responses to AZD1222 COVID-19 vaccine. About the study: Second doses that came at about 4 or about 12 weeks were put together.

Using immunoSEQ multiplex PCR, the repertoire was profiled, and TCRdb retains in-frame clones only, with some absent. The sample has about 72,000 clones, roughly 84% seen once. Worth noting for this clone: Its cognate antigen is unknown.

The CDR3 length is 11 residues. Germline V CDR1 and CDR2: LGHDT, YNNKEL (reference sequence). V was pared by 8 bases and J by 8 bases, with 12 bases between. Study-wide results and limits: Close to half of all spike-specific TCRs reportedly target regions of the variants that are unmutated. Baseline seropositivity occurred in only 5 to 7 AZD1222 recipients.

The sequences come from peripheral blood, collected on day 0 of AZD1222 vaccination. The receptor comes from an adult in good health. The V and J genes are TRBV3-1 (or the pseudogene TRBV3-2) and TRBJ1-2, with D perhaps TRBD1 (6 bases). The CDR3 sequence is CASGRGRGYTF. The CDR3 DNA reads TGTGCCAGCGGCAGGGGAAGAGGCTACACCTTC.